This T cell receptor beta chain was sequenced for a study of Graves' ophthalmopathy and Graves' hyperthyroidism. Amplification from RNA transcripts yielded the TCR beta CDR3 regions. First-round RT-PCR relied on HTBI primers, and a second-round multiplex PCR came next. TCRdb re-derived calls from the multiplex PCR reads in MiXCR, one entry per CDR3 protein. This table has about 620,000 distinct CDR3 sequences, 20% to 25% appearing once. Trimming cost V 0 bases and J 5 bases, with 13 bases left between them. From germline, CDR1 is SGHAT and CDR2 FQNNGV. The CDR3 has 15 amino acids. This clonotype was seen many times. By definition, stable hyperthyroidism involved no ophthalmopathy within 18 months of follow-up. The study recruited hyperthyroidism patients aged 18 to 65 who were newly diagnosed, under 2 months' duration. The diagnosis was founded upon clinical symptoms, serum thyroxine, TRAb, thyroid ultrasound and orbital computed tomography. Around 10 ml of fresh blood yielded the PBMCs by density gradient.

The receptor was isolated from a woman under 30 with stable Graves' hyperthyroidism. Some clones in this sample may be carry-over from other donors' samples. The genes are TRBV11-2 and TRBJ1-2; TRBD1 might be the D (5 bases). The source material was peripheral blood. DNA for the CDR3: TGTGCCAGCAGCTTAGATCAGGGAGGACGGTATGGCTACACCTTC. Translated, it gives CASSLDQGGRYGYTF.